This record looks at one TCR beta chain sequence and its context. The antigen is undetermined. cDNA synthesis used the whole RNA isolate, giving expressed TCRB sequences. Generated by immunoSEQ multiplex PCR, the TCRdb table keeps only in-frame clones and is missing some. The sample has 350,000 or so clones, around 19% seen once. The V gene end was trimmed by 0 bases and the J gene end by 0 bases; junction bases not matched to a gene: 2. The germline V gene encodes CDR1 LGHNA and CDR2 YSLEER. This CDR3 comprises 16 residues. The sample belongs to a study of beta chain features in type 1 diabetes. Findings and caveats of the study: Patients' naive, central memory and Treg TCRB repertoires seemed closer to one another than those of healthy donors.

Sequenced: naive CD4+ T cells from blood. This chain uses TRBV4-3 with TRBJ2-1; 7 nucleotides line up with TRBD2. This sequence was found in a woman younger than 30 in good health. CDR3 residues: CASSQEAGSSYNEQFF. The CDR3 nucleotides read TGCGCCAGCAGCCAAGAAGCGGGGAGCTCCTACAATGAGCAGTTCTTC.